This paragraph covers one T cell receptor beta chain sequence. The data belong to a study of shared clonotypes between healthy human individuals. Study-level background: Ranging from 18 to 49 in age, donors were two women and three men.

Using immunoSEQ multiplex PCR, the repertoire was profiled, and TCRdb retains in-frame clones only, with some absent. The table has about 2.3 million clones, over 85% seen once. CDR1 is SGHTA, CDR2 FQGNSA, per germline. The length of the CDR3 is 16 residues. With 5 bases removed from V and 0 bases from J, the gap between germline ends came to 14 bases. The TCR originated in a man between 18 and 35 years old in good health. Some clones in this sample may be carry-over from other donors' samples. Sequencing was carried out using naive CD4+ T cells from PBMCs. Noted subset: CD45RA+ positively selected. The rearrangement uses TRBV7-2 and TRBJ1-3, with a possible D match to TRBD1 (6 bases). The CDR3 nucleotides are TGTGCCAGCAGCCGTTCGACAGGCCGCTCTGGAAACACCATATATTTT. It encodes CASSRSTGRSGNTIYF.